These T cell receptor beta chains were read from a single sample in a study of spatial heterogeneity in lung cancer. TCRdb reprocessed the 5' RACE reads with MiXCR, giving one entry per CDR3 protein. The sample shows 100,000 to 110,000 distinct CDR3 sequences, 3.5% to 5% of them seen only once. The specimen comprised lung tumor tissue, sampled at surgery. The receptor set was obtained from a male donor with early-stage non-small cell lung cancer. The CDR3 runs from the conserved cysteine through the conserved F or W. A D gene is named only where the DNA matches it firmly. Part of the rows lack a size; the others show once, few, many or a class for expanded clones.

cdr3_nt: TGTGCCAGCACCCTAACCTCGGATTTTCTAGACGAGCAGTACTTC
cdr3_aa: CASTLTSDFLDEQYF
j_call: TRBJ2-7
d_call: -
v_call: TRBV6-1
clone_size: many

cdr3_nt: TGCGCCAGCAGCTCCGTTGGGTACAATGAGCAGTTCTTC
cdr3_aa: CASSSVGYNEQFF
j_call: TRBJ2-1
d_call: -
v_call: TRBV5-1
clone_size: many

cdr3_nt: TGTGCCAGCAGTTACAGCGCCACTGAAGCTTTCTTT
cdr3_aa: CASSYSATEAFF
j_call: TRBJ1-1
d_call: -
v_call: TRBV6-6
clone_size: -

cdr3_nt: TGTGCCAGCAGCAAGGGAGCAGGGGACAGTGCAACTAATGAAAAACTGTTTTTT
cdr3_aa: CASSKGAGDSATNEKLFF
j_call: TRBJ1-4
d_call: -
v_call: TRBV21-1
clone_size: -

cdr3_nt: TGCAGAACAGGGCCTTTTTCCAATGAGCAGTTCTTC
cdr3_aa: CRTGPFSNEQFF
j_call: TRBJ2-1
d_call: -
v_call: TRBV20-1
clone_size: many

cdr3_nt: TGCAGTGCTGGTCTCTATAGGTCTTACAATGAGCAGTTCTTC
cdr3_aa: CSAGLYRSYNEQFF
j_call: TRBJ2-1
d_call: -
v_call: TRBV20-1
clone_size: many

cdr3_nt: TGCGCCAGCAGCTTGGAGTCCACTGACACACCCCTCCACTTT
cdr3_aa: CASSLESTDTPLHF
j_call: TRBJ1-6
d_call: -
v_call: TRBV5-1
clone_size: many

cdr3_nt: TGTGCCAGCAGGTTAGAGCTGGGTCGGGGCACCTACGAGCAGTACTTC
cdr3_aa: CASRLELGRGTYEQYF
j_call: TRBJ2-7
d_call: -
v_call: TRBV7-9
clone_size: many

cdr3_nt: TGTGCCAGCAGTGAATTGACAGGGACTGGAAACACCATATATTTT
cdr3_aa: CASSELTGTGNTIYF
j_call: TRBJ1-3
d_call: TRBD1
v_call: TRBV25-1
clone_size: many

cdr3_nt: TGTGCCAGCAGTTACTCGTGGGGCTCTGGAAACACCATATATTTT
cdr3_aa: CASSYSWGSGNTIYF
j_call: TRBJ1-3
d_call: -
v_call: TRBV6-6
clone_size: many

cdr3_nt: TGCAGCGTTGCCCCCTCGGCGGGAAGTCCCTACAATGAGCAGTTCTTC
cdr3_aa: CSVAPSAGSPYNEQFF
j_call: TRBJ2-1
d_call: -
v_call: TRBV29-1
clone_size: many

cdr3_nt: TGTGCCAGCAGCCCGCCGGGACAGTACTATGGCTACACCTTC
cdr3_aa: CASSPPGQYYGYTF
j_call: TRBJ1-2
d_call: TRBD1
v_call: TRBV11-2
clone_size: many

cdr3_nt: TGTGCCAGCACCTATAGCGGGAGTAACGGTGAGCAGTTCTTC
cdr3_aa: CASTYSGSNGEQFF
j_call: TRBJ2-1
d_call: TRBD2
v_call: TRBV3-1
clone_size: few

cdr3_nt: TGTGCCAGCAGCGTAGTGGACTTCTCCTACAATGAGCAGTTCTTC
cdr3_aa: CASSVVDFSYNEQFF
j_call: TRBJ2-1
d_call: -
v_call: TRBV9
clone_size: many

cdr3_nt: TGTGCCAGCAGCTTCGGTTCTAGGAATTGGTTCGATTCACCCCTCCACTTT
cdr3_aa: CASSFGSRNWFDSPLHF
j_call: TRBJ1-6
d_call: -
v_call: TRBV7-9
clone_size: many

cdr3_nt: TGCAGTGCTAGAGAGGGAGGGTACCAAGAGACCCAGTACTTC
cdr3_aa: CSAREGGYQETQYF
j_call: TRBJ2-5
d_call: TRBD2
v_call: TRBV20-1
clone_size: many

cdr3_nt: TGTGCCAGCAGCTTACTCCGGCAAGAGACCCAGTACTTC
cdr3_aa: CASSLLRQETQYF
j_call: TRBJ2-5
d_call: -
v_call: TRBV5-5
clone_size: many

cdr3_nt: TGCAGCGTTGTGGGACAGGGAAACATTCAGTACTTC
cdr3_aa: CSVVGQGNIQYF
j_call: TRBJ2-4
d_call: TRBD1
v_call: TRBV29-1
clone_size: many

cdr3_nt: TGCAGTGCTAGACTAGCGGGGAACACCGGGGAGCTGTTTTTT
cdr3_aa: CSARLAGNTGELFF
j_call: TRBJ2-2
d_call: TRBD2
v_call: TRBV20-1
clone_size: many

cdr3_nt: TGTGCCAGCAGTTTATTCCCAGGGGTGGGGACAGATACGCAGTATTTT
cdr3_aa: CASSLFPGVGTDTQYF
j_call: TRBJ2-3
d_call: -
v_call: TRBV28
clone_size: many

cdr3_nt: TGCGCCAGCAGCTTGGACGCAGATCAGCCCCAGCATTTT
cdr3_aa: CASSLDADQPQHF
j_call: TRBJ1-5
d_call: -
v_call: TRBV5-1
clone_size: -

cdr3_nt: TGCGCCAGCAGCCCGGGACTAGCCTTATCCAAAAACATTCAGTACTTC
cdr3_aa: CASSPGLALSKNIQYF
j_call: TRBJ2-4
d_call: TRBD2
v_call: TRBV5-1
clone_size: many

cdr3_nt: TGTGCCAGCACAAGGGGGACTCCCCTCCCGGACGCCTACAATGAGCAGTTCTTC
cdr3_aa: CASTRGTPLPDAYNEQFF
j_call: TRBJ2-1
d_call: -
v_call: TRBV7-8
clone_size: few

cdr3_nt: TGTGCCAGCAGCCCAGGGACCTACACTGAAGCTTTCTTT
cdr3_aa: CASSPGTYTEAFF
j_call: TRBJ1-1
d_call: -
v_call: TRBV6-5
clone_size: many

cdr3_nt: TGTGCCAGCAGTATAGATACAGGCGGACGAGATACGCAGTATTTT
cdr3_aa: CASSIDTGGRDTQYF
j_call: TRBJ2-3
d_call: -
v_call: TRBV27
clone_size: many